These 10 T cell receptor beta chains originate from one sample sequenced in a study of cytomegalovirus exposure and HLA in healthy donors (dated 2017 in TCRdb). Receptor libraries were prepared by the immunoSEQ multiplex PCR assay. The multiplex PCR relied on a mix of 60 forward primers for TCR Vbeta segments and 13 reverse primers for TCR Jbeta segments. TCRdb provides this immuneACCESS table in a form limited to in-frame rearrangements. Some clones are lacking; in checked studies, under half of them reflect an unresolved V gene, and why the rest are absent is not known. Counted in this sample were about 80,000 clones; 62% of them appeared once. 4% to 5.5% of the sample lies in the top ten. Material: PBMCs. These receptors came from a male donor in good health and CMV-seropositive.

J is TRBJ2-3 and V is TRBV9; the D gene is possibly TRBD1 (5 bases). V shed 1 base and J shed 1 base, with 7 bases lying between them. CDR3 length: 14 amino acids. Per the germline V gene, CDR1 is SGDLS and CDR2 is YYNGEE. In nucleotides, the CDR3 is TGTGCCAGCAGCGTATTACAGGGCACAGATACGCAGTATTTT. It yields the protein CASSVLQGTDTQYF.

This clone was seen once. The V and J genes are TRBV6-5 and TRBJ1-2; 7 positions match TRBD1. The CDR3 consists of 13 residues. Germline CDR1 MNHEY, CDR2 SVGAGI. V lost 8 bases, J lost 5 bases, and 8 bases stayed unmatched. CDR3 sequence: CASQGGGTYGYTF. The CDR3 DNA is TGTGCCAGCCAGGGGGGCGGGACTTATGGCTACACCTTC.

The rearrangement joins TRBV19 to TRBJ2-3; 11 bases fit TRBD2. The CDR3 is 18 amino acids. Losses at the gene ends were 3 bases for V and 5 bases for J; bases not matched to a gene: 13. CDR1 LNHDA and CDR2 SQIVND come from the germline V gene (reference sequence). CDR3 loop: CASSMASGGPEQGDTQYF. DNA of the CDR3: TGTGCCAGTAGTATGGCTAGCGGGGGGCCAGAGCAAGGAGATACGCAGTATTTT.

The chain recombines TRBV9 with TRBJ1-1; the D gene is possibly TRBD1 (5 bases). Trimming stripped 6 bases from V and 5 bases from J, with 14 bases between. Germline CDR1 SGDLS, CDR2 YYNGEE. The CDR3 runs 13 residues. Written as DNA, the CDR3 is TGTGCCAGCACCCCGGCGCAGGGAACTGAAGCTTTCTTT. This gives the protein CASTPAQGTEAFF.

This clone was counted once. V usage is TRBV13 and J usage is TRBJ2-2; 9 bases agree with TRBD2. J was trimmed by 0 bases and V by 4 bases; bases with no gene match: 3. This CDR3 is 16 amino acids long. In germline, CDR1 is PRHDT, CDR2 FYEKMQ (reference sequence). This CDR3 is CASSSRLAANTGELFF. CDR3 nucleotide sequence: TGTGCCAGCAGCTCCCGACTAGCGGCGAACACCGGGGAGCTGTTTTTT. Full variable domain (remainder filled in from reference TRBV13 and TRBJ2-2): AAGVIQSPRHLIKEKRETATLKCYPIPRHDTVYWYQQGPGQDPQFLISFYEKMQSDKGSIPDRFSAQQFSDYHSELNMSSLELGDSALYFCASSSRLAANTGELFFGEGSRLTVL.

CDR3 coding DNA: TGCGCCAGCAGCTCTGACCCCTCTACTAGGTTAACTAATGAAAAACTGTTTTTT. Translated: CASSSDPSTRLTNEKLFF. The genes are TRBV5-1 and TRBJ1-4; the D is unclear. The V end lost 3 bases, the J end lost 1 base, and 19 bases lay between the germline ends. The CDR3 covers 18 residues. Germline V gives CDR1 SGHRS, CDR2 YFSETQ.

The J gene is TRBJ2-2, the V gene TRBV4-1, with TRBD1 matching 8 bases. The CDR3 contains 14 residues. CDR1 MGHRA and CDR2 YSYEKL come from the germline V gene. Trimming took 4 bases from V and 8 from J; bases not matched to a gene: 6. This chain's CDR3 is CASSLFGQGGELFF. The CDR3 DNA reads TGCGCCAGCAGCCTCTTTGGACAGGGTGGGGAGCTGTTTTTT.

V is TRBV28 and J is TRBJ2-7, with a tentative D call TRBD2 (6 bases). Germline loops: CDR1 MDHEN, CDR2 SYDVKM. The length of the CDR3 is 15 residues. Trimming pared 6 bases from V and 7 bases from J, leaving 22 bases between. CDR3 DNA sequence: TGTGCCAGCAGAAGCCTTTCCGGACCACGGGAGGAGCAGTACTTC. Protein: CASRSLSGPREEQYF.

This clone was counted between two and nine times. The CDR3 sequence is CATSREGAPAGEAFF. In DNA form, the CDR3 reads TGTGCCACCAGCAGAGAGGGGGCCCCGGCCGGTGAAGCTTTCTTT. This chain uses TRBV15 with TRBJ1-1, with D perhaps TRBD1 (6 bases). The CDR3 spans 15 residues. The germline V gene has CDR1 LNHNV and CDR2 YYDKDF (reference sequence). Deletions cut 0 bases from V and 7 bases from J, with 15 bases between.

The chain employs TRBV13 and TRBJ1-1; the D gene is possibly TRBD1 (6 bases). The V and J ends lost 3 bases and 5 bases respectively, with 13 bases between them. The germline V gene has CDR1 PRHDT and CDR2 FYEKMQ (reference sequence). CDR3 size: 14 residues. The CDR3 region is CASSFGGAGTEAFF. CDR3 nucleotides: TGTGCCAGCAGCTTTGGGGGGGCGGGTACTGAAGCTTTCTTT. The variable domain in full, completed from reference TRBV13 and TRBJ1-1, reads AAGVIQSPRHLIKEKRETATLKCYPIPRHDTVYWYQQGPGQDPQFLISFYEKMQSDKGSIPDRFSAQQFSDYHSELNMSSLELGDSALYFCASSFGGAGTEAFFGQGTRLTVV.